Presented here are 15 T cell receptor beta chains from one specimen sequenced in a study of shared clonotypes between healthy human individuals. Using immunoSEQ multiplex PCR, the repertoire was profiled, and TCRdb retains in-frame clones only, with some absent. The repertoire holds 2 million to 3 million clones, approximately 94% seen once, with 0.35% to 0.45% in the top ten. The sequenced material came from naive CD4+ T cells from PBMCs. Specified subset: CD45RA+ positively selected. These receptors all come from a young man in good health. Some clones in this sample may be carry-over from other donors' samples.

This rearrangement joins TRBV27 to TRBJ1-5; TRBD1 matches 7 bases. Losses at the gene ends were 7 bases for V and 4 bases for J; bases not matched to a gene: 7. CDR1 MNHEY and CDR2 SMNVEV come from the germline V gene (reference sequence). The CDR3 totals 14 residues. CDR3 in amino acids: CASNKQGWNQPQHF. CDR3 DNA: TGTGCCAGCAACAAACAGGGGTGGAATCAGCCCCAGCATTTT.

The CDR3 sequence is CASSLATLGPTNEQFF. The DNA for the CDR3 is TGCGCCAGCAGCTTGGCCACTCTAGGGCCCACCAATGAGCAGTTCTTC. The V and J genes are TRBV5-1 and TRBJ2-1; D remains unclear. V was clipped by 0 bases and J by 6 bases, with 16 bases between them. In germline, CDR1 is SGHRS, CDR2 YFSETQ. This CDR3 has 16 amino acids.

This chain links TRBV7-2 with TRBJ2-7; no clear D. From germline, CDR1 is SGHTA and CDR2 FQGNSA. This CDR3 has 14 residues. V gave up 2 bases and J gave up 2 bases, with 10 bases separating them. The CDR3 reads CASSLLGRAYEQYF. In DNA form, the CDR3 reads TGTGCCAGCAGCTTATTGGGCCGGGCCTACGAGCAGTACTTC.

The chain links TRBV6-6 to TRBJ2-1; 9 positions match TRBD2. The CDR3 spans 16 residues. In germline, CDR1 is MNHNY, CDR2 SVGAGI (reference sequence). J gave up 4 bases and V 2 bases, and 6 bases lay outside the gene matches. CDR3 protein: CASSYPSLAGYNEQFF. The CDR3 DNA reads TGTGCCAGCAGTTACCCTTCGCTAGCGGGGTACAATGAGCAGTTCTTC.

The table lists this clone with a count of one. The CDR3 reads CASSLLGLKTYEQYF. The CDR3 bases are TGTGCCAGCAGCCTGCTAGGACTCAAAACCTACGAGCAGTACTTC. This chain joins TRBV14 and TRBJ2-7; D is possibly TRBD2 (5 bases). V was clipped by 4 bases and J by 2 bases, with 15 bases between them. The germline CDR1 and CDR2 sequences are SGHDN and FVKESK. The length of the CDR3 is 15 residues.

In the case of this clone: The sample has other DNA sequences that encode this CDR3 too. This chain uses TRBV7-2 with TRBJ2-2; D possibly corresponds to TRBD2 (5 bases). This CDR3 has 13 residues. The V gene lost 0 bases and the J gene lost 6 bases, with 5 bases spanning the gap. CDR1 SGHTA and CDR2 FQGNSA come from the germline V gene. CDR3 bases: TGTGCCAGCAGCTTAGCGGAGGCCGGGGAGCTGTTTTTT. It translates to CASSLAEAGELFF. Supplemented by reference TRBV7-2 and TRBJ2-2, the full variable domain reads GAGVSQSPSNKVTEKGKDVELRCDPISGHTALYWYRQSLGQGLEFLIYFQGNSAPDKSGLPSDRFSAERTGGSVSTLTIQRTQQEDSAVYLCASSLAEAGELFFGEGSRLTVL.

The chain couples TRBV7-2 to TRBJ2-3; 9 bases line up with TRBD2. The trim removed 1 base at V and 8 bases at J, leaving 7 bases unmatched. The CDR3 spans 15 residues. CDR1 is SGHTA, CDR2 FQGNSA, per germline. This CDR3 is CASSLGLAAQGTQYF. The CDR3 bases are TGTGCCAGCAGCTTAGGACTAGCGGCGCAGGGTACGCAGTATTTT.

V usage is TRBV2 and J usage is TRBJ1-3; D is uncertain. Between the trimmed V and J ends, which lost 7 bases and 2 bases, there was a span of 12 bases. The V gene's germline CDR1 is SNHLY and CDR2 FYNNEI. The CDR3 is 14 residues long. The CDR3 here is CASNRGTTGNTIYF. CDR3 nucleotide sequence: TGTGCCAGCAACCGCGGCACTACTGGAAACACCATATATTTT.

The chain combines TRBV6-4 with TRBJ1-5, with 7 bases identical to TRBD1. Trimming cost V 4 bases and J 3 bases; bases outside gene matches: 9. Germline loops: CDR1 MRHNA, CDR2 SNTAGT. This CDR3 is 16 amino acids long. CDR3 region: CASSAPDRAPNQPQHF. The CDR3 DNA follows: TGTGCCAGCAGTGCTCCCGACAGGGCACCCAATCAGCCCCAGCATTTT.

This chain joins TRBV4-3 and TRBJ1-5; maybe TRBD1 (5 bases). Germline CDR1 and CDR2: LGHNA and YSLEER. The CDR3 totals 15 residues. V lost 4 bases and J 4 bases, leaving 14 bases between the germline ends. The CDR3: CASSPLVTANQPQHF. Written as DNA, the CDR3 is TGCGCCAGCAGCCCCCTCGTGACAGCGAATCAGCCCCAGCATTTT.

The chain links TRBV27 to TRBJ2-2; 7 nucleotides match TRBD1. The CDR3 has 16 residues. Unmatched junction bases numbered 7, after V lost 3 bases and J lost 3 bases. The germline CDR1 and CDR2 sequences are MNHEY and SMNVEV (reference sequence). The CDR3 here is CASSFLSQGDTGELFF. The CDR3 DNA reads TGTGCCAGCAGTTTTCTCTCCCAGGGGGACACCGGGGAGCTGTTTTTT.

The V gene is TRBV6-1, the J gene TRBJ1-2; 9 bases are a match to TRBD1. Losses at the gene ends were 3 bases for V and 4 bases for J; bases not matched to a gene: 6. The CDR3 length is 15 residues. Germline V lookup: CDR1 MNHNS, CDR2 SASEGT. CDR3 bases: TGTGCCAGCAGTGATAGGACAGGGGTTGGCTATGGCTACACCTTC. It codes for CASSDRTGVGYGYTF.

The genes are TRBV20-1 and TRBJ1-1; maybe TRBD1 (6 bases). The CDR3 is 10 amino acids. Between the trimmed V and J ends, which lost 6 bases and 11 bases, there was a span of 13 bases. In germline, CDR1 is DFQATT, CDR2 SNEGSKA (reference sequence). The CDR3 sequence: CSASHRDAFF. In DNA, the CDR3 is TGCAGTGCCTCTCACAGGGACGCTTTCTTT.

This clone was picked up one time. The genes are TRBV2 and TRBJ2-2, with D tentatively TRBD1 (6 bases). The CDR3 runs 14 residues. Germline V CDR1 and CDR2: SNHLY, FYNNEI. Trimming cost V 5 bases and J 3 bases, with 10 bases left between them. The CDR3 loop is CASSKHRDTGELFF. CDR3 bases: TGTGCCAGCAGTAAACACAGGGACACCGGGGAGCTGTTTTTT.

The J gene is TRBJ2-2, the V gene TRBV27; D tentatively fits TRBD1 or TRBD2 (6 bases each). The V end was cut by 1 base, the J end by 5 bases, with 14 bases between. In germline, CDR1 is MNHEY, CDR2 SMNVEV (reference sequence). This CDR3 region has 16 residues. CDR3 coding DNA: TGTGCCAGCAGTTTATTGTCCGGGGGCGGAACCGGGGAGCTGTTTTTT. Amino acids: CASSLLSGGGTGELFF.